This T cell receptor (beta chain) was sequenced in a study of PD-1 blockade in classical Hodgkin lymphoma (dated by TCRdb to the early 2020s). Regarding the research as a whole: Nivolumab dosing was 3 mg/kg intravenously every 2 weeks, continuing until either disease progression or unacceptable toxicity. To define a peripheral blood immune signature of response to PD-1 blockade in classical Hodgkin lymphoma, the study combined TCR beta sequencing with CyTOF.

A remark on this clone: No cognate antigen has been identified for it. Within one base of it there is no much larger clone, and no base qualities were kept.

The CDR3, cysteine through phenylalanine, is 13 amino acids long. Solely the CDR3 DNA is kept, with 39 bases framed from the first base. V ends up 2 bases short and J 10 bases short, with an unmatched junction base count of 4. CDR1 and CDR2 were assigned from the germline V gene as MGHRA and YSYEKL. Summary of the overall study and its limitations: Only a single clinical trial cohort was studied, and what caused the repertoire differences, possibly disease activity or prior therapy, remained undefined. Patients starting nivolumab less than 1 year after ASCT had lower diversity and were excluded from later analyses to avoid confounding by immune reconstitution. Newly diagnosed patients were reported to have lower baseline TCR diversity than healthy donors, and relapsed/refractory patients were reported to have lower baseline TCR diversity still. Trial patients with a complete response had baseline diversity similar to that of newly diagnosed patients, while partial responders and progressors had significantly lower diversity. CD4+ but not CD8+ TCR diversity rose significantly by C4D1 (p=0.0027 vs p=0.16), most apparent in complete responders (p=0.02).

Interpreted using the paper, the time point label stands for: cycle 4 day 1 (C4D1), after more than 5 weeks of nivolumab. Every trial patient had relapsed after autologous stem cell transplantation, and cohorts A, B and C differed in prior brentuximab vedotin exposure. A total of 56 patients with relapsed/refractory classical Hodgkin lymphoma made up the trial cohort, and each patient's best overall response was complete response, partial response or progressive disease. In the multi-cohort phase II CheckMate 205 trial, trial patients received single-agent nivolumab. Best overall response was determined by an independent review committee according to the 2007 International Working Group response criteria. Trial PBMCs were obtained immediately prior to nivolumab initiation (C1D1) and on therapy at cycle 2 day 1 and cycle 4 day 1. Peripheral blood was collected in 8 mL Vacutainer Cell Preparation Tubes, from which PBMCs were isolated by centrifugation and then cryopreserved.

The Qiagen DNeasy kit was used to extract genomic DNA from unsorted PBMCs and from the negatively selected CD4+ and CD8+ fractions. Amplification of TCR beta CDR3 regions was done by immunoSEQ multiplex PCR with primers that anneal to V and J segments. Amplification bias was minimized using a synthetic immune receptor repertoire, and residual bias was removed computationally after sequencing. In the authors' own workflow: Repertoire diversity was quantified as the Shannon entropy index using custom Python scripts. The unsorted, CD4+ and CD8+ repertoires were each analyzed separately, with the exception of combined analyses, where CD4+ and CD8+ sequences were merged in silico. A clone counted as expanded when the clone's frequency after treatment rose at least 2-fold relative to C1D1, and clones undetected at baseline were given a pseudocount of 0.5. Clones with 0 or 1 copy at C1D1 were classified as singleton clones, and clones with 2 or more copies were classified as non-singleton clones. By matching protein sequences in sorted samples from the same patient, clones expanded in unsorted samples were annotated as CD4+, CD8+ or unknown. Wilcoxon tests were applied to paired samples to test diversity changes from C1D1 to C4D1. Drawn from immuneACCESS, this table holds only the in-frame rearrangements with V and J called that TCRdb kept. Clones are partly lost; checked studies trace under half to an unresolved V gene and leave the rest unexplained. Clonal size and the V and J genes are those of that table, whereas D and trimming came from the DNA. This sample lists around 17,000 clones; about four fifths were detected once. The ten most abundant clones make up 13% of the sample.

Sequenced here: peripheral blood mononuclear cells (PBMCs), sampled before the fourth cycle of nivolumab. This clonotype was obtained from a human donor with classical Hodgkin lymphoma. Rearrangement joined TRBV4-1 to TRBJ2-1; the junction holds 8 bases that match TRBD2. The DNA reads TGCGCCAGCAGCCAACTAACTAGCGGAGAGCAGTTCTTC. This codes for CASSQLTSGEQFF.